These 24 T cell receptor beta chains were all obtained from the same sample, sequenced in a study of blood T cell repertoires in COVID-19. Assay used: immunoSEQ multiplex PCR; TCRdb lists only in-frame clones, some missing. The sample lists some 250,000 clones; approximately 88% were seen once. The sequenced material came from peripheral blood. Receptors were obtained from a human donor in a cohort sampled during active COVID-19.

V usage is TRBV6-2 or TRBV6-3 and J usage is TRBJ1-4; D unresolved. Germline CDR1 MNHEY, CDR2 SVGEGT. CDR3 size: 14 residues. The V gene lost 2 bases and the J gene lost 5 bases, with 9 bases spanning the gap. The DNA of the CDR3 is TGTGCCAGCAGTTACATGGCCAGGAATGAAAAACTGTTTTTT. It specifies CASSYMARNEKLFF.

The chain links TRBV28 to TRBJ2-7; TRBD2 agrees at 13 bases. The germline CDR1 and CDR2 sequences are MDHEN and SYDVKM. The junction had 3 bases not matched to a gene; V was cut back by 3 bases and J by 1 base. The CDR3 covers 16 residues. The DNA of the CDR3 is TGTGCCAGCAGTTTCTTACTAGCGGGAGGGTCCTACGAGCAGTACTTC. Protein: CASSFLLAGGSYEQYF. Filled out from reference TRBV28 and TRBJ2-7, the complete variable domain reads DVKVTQSSRYLVKRTGEKVFLECVQDMDHENMFWYRQDPGLGLRLIYFSYDVKMKEKGDIPEGYSVSREKKERFSLILESASTNQTSMYLCASSFLLAGGSYEQYFGPGTRLTVT.

The chain uses TRBV27 and TRBJ1-5, with 12 nucleotides matching TRBD1. The CDR3 sequence is 16 residues long. Per the germline V gene, CDR1 is MNHEY and CDR2 is SMNVEV (reference sequence). J lost 11 bases, V lost 6 bases, and 14 bases had no gene match. The CDR3 coding sequence is TGTGCCAGCAGGCTTTCGGGACAGGGGGCCCGTGTAGCCCAGCATTTT. This sequence encodes CASRLSGQGARVAQHF.

The chain couples TRBV5-4 to TRBJ2-3; 12 bases are a match to TRBD2. Germline V gene sequence: CDR1 SGHNT, CDR2 YYREEE (reference sequence). J was trimmed by 5 bases and V by 0 bases; bases with no gene match: 4. This CDR3 is built from 16 residues. The CDR3 DNA reads as TGTGCCAGCAGCTTGGAGACTAGCGGGGGCGGAGATACGCAGTATTTT. The encoded protein is CASSLETSGGGDTQYF.

This sequence joins TRBV12-3 or TRBV12-4 and TRBJ1-2; TRBD1 agrees at 7 bases. CDR3 length: 12 residues. V shed 8 bases, J shed 4 bases, and the junction held 4 bases outside the gene matches. The CDR3 sequence is CASDREGYGYTF. CDR3 nucleotide sequence: TGTGCCAGCGACAGGGAAGGCTATGGCTACACCTTC.

This clone was seen just once. The chain links TRBV30 to TRBJ2-7, with 7 nucleotides matching TRBD1. CDR1 and CDR2 from the germline V gene are GTSNPN and SVGIG (reference sequence). The CDR3 is 18 amino acids. With V trimmed by 5 bases and J by 0 bases, 19 bases remained unmatched. The CDR3, as DNA: TGTGCCTGGGAGGACGGACAGGTCCTCGGTTTGAGCTCCTACGAGCAGTACTTC. Encoded protein: CAWEDGQVLGLSSYEQYF.

The chain employs TRBV7-2 and TRBJ2-1; D is unclear. The CDR3 has 13 residues. CDR1 is SGHTA, CDR2 FQGNSA, per germline. Trimming shortened V by 5 bases and J by 3 bases, and 8 bases separated the two germline ends. The CDR3: CASSLLGYNEQFF. CDR3 DNA sequence: TGTGCCAGCAGCCTGCTAGGCTACAATGAGCAGTTCTTC.

The V and J genes are TRBV2 and TRBJ1-1; 10 positions agree with TRBD1. The V segment lost 4 bases and the J segment 5 bases; nucleotides outside the gene matches: 1. The germline V gene has CDR1 SNHLY and CDR2 FYNNEI. The CDR3 length is 13 residues. The CDR3, as DNA: TGTGCCAGCAGTGGGACAGGGGGGACTGAAGCTTTCTTT. Amino acids: CASSGTGGTEAFF. Full variable domain (outside the CDR3, taken from reference TRBV2 and TRBJ1-1): EPEVTQTPSHQVTQMGQEVILRCVPISNHLYFYWYRQILGQKVEFLVSFYNNEISEKSEIFDDQFSVERPDGSNFTLKIRSTKLEDSAMYFCASSGTGGTEAFFGQGTRLTVV.

The chain joins TRBV18 to TRBJ2-7, with 10 bases aligning to TRBD1. V shed 6 bases, J shed 0 bases, and the junction held 8 bases outside the gene matches. This CDR3 region has 16 residues. CDR1 and CDR2 (germline): KGHSH, LQKENI. The CDR3: CASSAIGQGGSYEQYF. In nucleotides, the CDR3 is TGTGCCAGCTCCGCCATCGGACAGGGGGGCTCCTACGAGCAGTACTTC.

The chain couples TRBV5-8 to TRBJ1-1; D possibly corresponds to TRBD1 (5 bases). Germline values: CDR1 SGHTS, CDR2 YDEGEE. Trimming removed 2 bases at V and 11 bases at J, with 16 bases between. This CDR3 has 13 amino acids. CDR3 in amino acids: CASSFTQGMGAFF. The CDR3 DNA reads TGTGCCAGCAGCTTTACCCAGGGAATGGGGGCTTTCTTT.

This clone was seen a few times. This chain connects TRBV11-2 to TRBJ1-5, with D possibly TRBD1 on 6 matching bases. The CDR3 totals 13 residues. V dropped 5 bases and J dropped 3 bases, with 8 bases sitting between them. CDR1 is SGHAT, CDR2 FQNNGV, per germline. The CDR3 reads CASSGQYNQPQHF. As DNA, the CDR3 is TGTGCCAGCAGCGGACAGTACAATCAGCCCCAGCATTTT.

Ten or more counts support this clone. The V call is TRBV30, the J call TRBJ1-1; no clear D gene. The CDR3 loop spans 14 amino acids. Germline V gene sequence: CDR1 GTSNPN, CDR2 SVGIG (reference sequence). V lost 3 bases and J lost 1, with 12 bases in between. The CDR3 nucleotides read TGTGCCTGGAGCCCGTCGGGGAGGAACACTGAAGCTTTCTTT. It encodes CAWSPSGRNTEAFF.

This sequence joins TRBV2 and TRBJ2-7, with a tentative D call TRBD1 (6 bases). The CDR3 consists of 13 residues. Germline assignment: CDR1 SNHLY and CDR2 FYNNEI. Trimming removed 4 bases at V and 3 bases at J, with 10 bases between. For the CDR3, the DNA is TGTGCCAGCAGTGGGGACATCCTCTACGAGCAGTACTTC. It yields the protein CASSGDILYEQYF.

This sequence joins TRBV27 and TRBJ1-4; maybe TRBD1 (6 bases). Germline CDR1 MNHEY, CDR2 SMNVEV (reference sequence). The CDR3 consists of 14 residues. The germline V and J ends were trimmed by 5 bases and 7 bases, with 14 bases remaining between them. CDR3 sequence: CASSDLGGSEKLFF. The CDR3 DNA reads as TGTGCCAGCAGTGACCTAGGGGGAAGTGAAAAACTGTTTTTT.

This clone was detected once. The CDR3 bases are TGTGCCAGCAGCTGGGGCCACGACACCGGGGAGCTGTTTTTT. This codes for CASSWGHDTGELFF. The genes are TRBV11-3 and TRBJ2-2, with D perhaps matching TRBD1 (5 bases). V was shortened by 4 bases and J by 3 bases, with 9 bases between the two germline ends. Germline loops: CDR1 SGHNT, CDR2 YENEEA. This CDR3 contains 14 residues.

Only one count was recorded for this clone. The rearrangement links TRBV6-6 to TRBJ2-7; 10 nucleotides match TRBD2. CDR3 length equals 15 residues. The J segment lost 6 bases and the V segment lost 6 bases, leaving 11 bases of the junction unmatched. In germline, CDR1 is MNHNY, CDR2 SVGAGI (reference sequence). The CDR3 DNA reads as TGTGCCAGCAGAGGGGTAGCGGGAGGCCTCGGCGAGCAGTACTTC. Its protein product is CASRGVAGGLGEQYF.

The chain combines TRBV23-1 with TRBJ1-5, with D unresolved. TRBV23-1 is an open reading frame, and its role is uncertain. The CDR3 contains 17 residues. V gave up 6 bases and J gave up 0 bases, with 18 bases separating them. This CDR3 reads CASRAPPEGDSNQPQHF. The CDR3 DNA reads TGCGCCAGCAGGGCCCCCCCCGAGGGAGATAGCAATCAGCCCCAGCATTTT.

The chain is built from TRBV4-1 and TRBJ2-7, with 12 bases identical to TRBD2. The CDR3 loop spans 17 amino acids. The V gene's germline CDR1 is MGHRA and CDR2 YSYEKL. The junction had 8 bases not matched to a gene; V was cut back by 4 bases and J by 1 base. The CDR3, as DNA: TGCGCCAGCAGCCCTTTAGGACTAGCGGGAACGTCCTACGAGCAGTACTTC. Its translation is CASSPLGLAGTSYEQYF.

This chain joins TRBV7-3 and TRBJ1-5; D unresolved. The CDR3 runs 14 residues. Looked up from germline, CDR1 is SGHTA and CDR2 is FQGTGA. Trimming cost V 4 bases and J 7 bases, with 14 bases left between them. The CDR3 nucleotides read TGTGCCAGCAGCTCGGCACGGGGAAGGCAGCCCCAGCATTTT. Amino acid sequence: CASSSARGRQPQHF.

This chain joins TRBV28 and TRBJ2-7; TRBD2 aligns across 14 bases. V lost 6 bases to trimming and J lost 7 bases; unmatched junction nucleotides: 11. Germline CDR1 MDHEN, CDR2 SYDVKM. The CDR3 runs to 16 residues. CDR3 nucleotides: TGTGCCAGCAGGTCGTCCGGGACTAGCGGGAGTGGGGAGCAGTACTTC. Translating gives CASRSSGTSGSGEQYF. Looking up the rest from reference TRBV28 and TRBJ2-7 gives the full variable domain: DVKVTQSSRYLVKRTGEKVFLECVQDMDHENMFWYRQDPGLGLRLIYFSYDVKMKEKGDIPEGYSVSREKKERFSLILESASTNQTSMYLCASRSSGTSGSGEQYFGPGTRLTVT.

This chain joins TRBV10-3 and TRBJ1-3; D remains unclear. CDR3 length: 14 amino acids. Trimming stripped 6 bases from V and 4 bases from J, with 13 bases between. Germline lookup yields CDR1 ENHRY and CDR2 SYGVKD. This chain's CDR3 is CAIREGSDGNTIYF. DNA of the CDR3: TGTGCCATCAGGGAAGGGAGTGACGGAAACACCATATATTTT.

The gene calls are TRBV7-2 and TRBJ1-4; a possible D gene is TRBD1 (5 bases). The germline V and J ends were trimmed by 5 bases and 8 bases, with 18 bases remaining between them. The germline CDR1 and CDR2 sequences are SGHTA and FQGNSA. CDR3 length equals 15 residues. The CDR3 region is CASSLGGGALEKLFF. The CDR3 region has the DNA TGTGCCAGCAGCCTAGGAGGCGGGGCACTAGAAAAACTGTTTTTT. Full variable domain (rest looked up from reference TRBV7-2 and TRBJ1-4): GAGVSQSPSNKVTEKGKDVELRCDPISGHTALYWYRQSLGQGLEFLIYFQGNSAPDKSGLPSDRFSAERTGGSVSTLTIQRTQQEDSAVYLCASSLGGGALEKLFFGSGTQLSVL.

CDR3 loop: CASSKRRGGNTEAFF. The CDR3 nucleotides are TGTGCCAGCAGTAAAAGAAGGGGTGGGAACACTGAAGCTTTCTTT. The chain employs TRBV6-5 and TRBJ1-1; the D gene is possibly TRBD1 (5 bases). V lost 5 bases to trimming and J lost 1 base, with 14 bases between them. The germline V gene has CDR1 MNHEY and CDR2 SVGAGI. This CDR3 comprises 15 residues.

As DNA, the CDR3 is TGTGCCAGCAGCTTAGGTATACACCGGAACACTGAAGCTTTCTTT. It encodes CASSLGIHRNTEAFF. V usage is TRBV7-9 and J usage is TRBJ1-1, with D unclear. Trimming stripped 1 base from V and 1 base from J, with 10 bases between. The CDR3 has 15 amino acids. Germline CDR1 and CDR2: SEHNR and FQNEAQ (reference sequence).